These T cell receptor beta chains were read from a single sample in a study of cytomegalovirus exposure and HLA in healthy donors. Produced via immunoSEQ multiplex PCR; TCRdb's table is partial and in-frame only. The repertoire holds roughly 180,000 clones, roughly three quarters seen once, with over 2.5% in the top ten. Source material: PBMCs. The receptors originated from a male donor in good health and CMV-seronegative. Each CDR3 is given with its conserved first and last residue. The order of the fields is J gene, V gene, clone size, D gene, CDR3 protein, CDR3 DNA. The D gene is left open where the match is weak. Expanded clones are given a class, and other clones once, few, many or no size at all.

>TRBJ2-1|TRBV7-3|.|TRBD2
CASSSKGLAGVSYNEQFF
TGTGCCAGCAGCTCCAAGGGACTAGCGGGAGTATCCTACAATGAGCAGTTCTTC
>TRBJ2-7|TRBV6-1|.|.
CASSETAGGYEQYF
TGTGCCAGCAGTGAAACGGCAGGAGGGTACGAGCAGTACTTC
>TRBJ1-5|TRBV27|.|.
CARFGDRPYSNQPQHF
TGTGCCAGGTTCGGCGACAGACCTTATAGCAATCAGCCCCAGCATTTT
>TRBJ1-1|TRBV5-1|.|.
CASSRQQGTEAFF
TGCGCCAGCAGCCGTCAACAGGGAACTGAAGCTTTCTTT
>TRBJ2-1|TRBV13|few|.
CASSLTEEQFF
TGTGCCAGCAGCTTGACAGAAGAGCAGTTCTTC
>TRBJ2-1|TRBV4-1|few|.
CASSQLGNEQFF
TGCGCCAGCAGCCAACTAGGAAATGAGCAGTTCTTC
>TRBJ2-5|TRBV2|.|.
CASKPVVRETQYF
TGTGCCAGCAAACCGGTGGTTCGAGAGACCCAGTACTTC
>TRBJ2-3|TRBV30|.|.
CAWSLGQVSAQYF
TGTGCCTGGAGCCTGGGGCAAGTGTCTGCGCAGTATTTT
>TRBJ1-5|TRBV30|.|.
CAWSENRDQPQHF
TGTGCCTGGTCCGAGAATCGGGATCAGCCCCAGCATTTT
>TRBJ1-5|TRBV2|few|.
CASSEQGIRNQPQHF
TGTGCCAGCAGTGAACAGGGAATCAGGAATCAGCCCCAGCATTTT
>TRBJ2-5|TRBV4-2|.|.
CASSQESPGQETQYF
TGTGCCAGCAGCCAAGAATCGCCGGGGCAAGAGACCCAGTACTTC
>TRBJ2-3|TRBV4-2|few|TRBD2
CASSQDGLAGKDTQYF
TGTGCCAGCAGCCAAGACGGGCTAGCGGGGAAGGATACGCAGTATTTT
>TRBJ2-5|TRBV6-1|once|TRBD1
CASSAQGMGETQYF
TGTGCCAGCAGTGCACAGGGGATGGGAGAGACCCAGTACTTC
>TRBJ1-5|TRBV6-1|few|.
CASNQGPYSNQPQHF
TGTGCCAGTAATCAGGGGCCCTATAGCAATCAGCCCCAGCATTTT
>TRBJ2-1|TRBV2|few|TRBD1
CASSWTGNEQFF
TGTGCCAGCAGTTGGACAGGGAATGAGCAGTTCTTC
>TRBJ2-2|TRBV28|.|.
CASSFPEGTGELFF
TGTGCCAGCAGTTTTCCCGAGGGCACCGGGGAGCTGTTTTTT
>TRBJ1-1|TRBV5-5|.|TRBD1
CASSLRDRQAFF
TGTGCCAGCAGCCTCAGGGACAGACAAGCTTTCTTT
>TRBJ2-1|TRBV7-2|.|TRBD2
CASSFSSGIKQFF
TGTGCCAGCAGCTTTTCTAGCGGGATAAAGCAGTTCTTC
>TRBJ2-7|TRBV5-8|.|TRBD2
CASSPGTSGTFSYEQYF
TGTGCCAGCAGCCCAGGGACTAGCGGGACCTTCTCCTACGAGCAGTACTTC
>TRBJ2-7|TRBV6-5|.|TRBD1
CASSYSASGGSYEQYF
TGTGCCAGCAGTTATTCCGCCTCAGGGGGCTCCTACGAGCAGTACTTC
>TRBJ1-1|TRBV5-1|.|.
CASSPPRVSNTEAFF
TGCGCCAGCAGCCCACCCCGGGTTAGTAACACTGAAGCTTTCTTT
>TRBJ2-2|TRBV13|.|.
CASSSNTGELFF
TGTGCCAGCAGCTCAAACACCGGGGAGCTGTTTTTT
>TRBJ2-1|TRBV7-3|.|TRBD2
CASSLVAGGNNEQFF
TGTGCCAGCAGCTTAGTAGCGGGGGGAAACAATGAGCAGTTCTTC
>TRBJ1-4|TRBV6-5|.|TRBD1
CASRQTGWYEKLFF
TGTGCCAGCAGACAGACAGGGTGGTATGAAAAACTGTTTTTT
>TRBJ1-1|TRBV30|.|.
CAWSRADSESTEAFF
TGTGCCTGGAGTCGGGCGGACAGCGAATCGACTGAAGCTTTCTTT
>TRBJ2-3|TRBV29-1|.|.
CSVEGETDTQYF
TGCAGCGTTGAAGGTGAGACAGATACGCAGTATTTT
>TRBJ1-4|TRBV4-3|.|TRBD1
CASSQGPGQGVEKLFF
TGCGCCAGCAGCCAGGGGCCGGGACAGGGGGTCGAAAAACTGTTTTTT
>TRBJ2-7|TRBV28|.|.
CASRWAGNEQYF
TGTGCCAGCAGATGGGCAGGGAACGAGCAGTACTTC
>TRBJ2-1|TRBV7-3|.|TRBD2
CASSFGGTSGTNEQFF
TGTGCCAGCAGCTTTGGAGGGACTAGCGGGACCAATGAGCAGTTCTTC
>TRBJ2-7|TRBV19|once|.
CASSMKDGVYEQYF
TGTGCCAGTAGTATGAAGGACGGGGTCTACGAGCAGTACTTC
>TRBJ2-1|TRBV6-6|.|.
CASSGNPYNEQFF
TGTGCCAGCAGCGGGAATCCCTACAATGAGCAGTTCTTC
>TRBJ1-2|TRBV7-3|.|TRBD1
CASSVDRGRVSGYTF
TGTGCCAGCAGCGTGGACAGGGGTAGGGTAAGTGGCTACACCTTC
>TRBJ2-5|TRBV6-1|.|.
CASSGTRQETQYF
TGTGCCAGCAGTGGAACTCGCCAAGAGACCCAGTACTTC
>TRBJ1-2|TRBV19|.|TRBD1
CASSIDRGRSGYTF
TGTGCCAGTAGTATTGACAGGGGGCGATCGGGCTACACCTTC
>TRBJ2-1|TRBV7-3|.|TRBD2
CASSPGLAGGNEQFF
TGTGCCAGCAGCCCGGGACTAGCGGGAGGGAATGAGCAGTTCTTC
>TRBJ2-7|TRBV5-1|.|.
CASGPRPPGSSYEQYF
TGCGCCAGCGGCCCTCGGCCACCTGGGAGCTCCTACGAGCAGTACTTC
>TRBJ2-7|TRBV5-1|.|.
CASSSPRDYEQYF
TGCGCCAGCAGCTCCCCCAGGGACTACGAGCAGTACTTC